Listed here are 24 T cell receptor beta chains from one sample, sequenced in a study of blood T cell repertoires in COVID-19. Repertoires were generated with immunoSEQ multiplex PCR, while TCRdb's copy carries only in-frame clones and drops some. Altogether roughly 250,000 clones are present, roughly three quarters being singletons, with the ten largest covering approximately 4%. Sequencing used peripheral blood. These receptor sequences come from a woman between 40 and 50 years old with active or convalescent COVID-19.

V and J are TRBV30 and TRBJ1-5; D call uncertain. The CDR3 contains 12 residues. From germline, CDR1 is GTSNPN and CDR2 SVGIG (reference sequence). Deletions cut 0 bases from V and 6 bases from J, with 6 bases between. This chain's CDR3 is CAWSVPSQPQHF. CDR3 DNA sequence: TGTGCCTGGAGTGTTCCTAGTCAGCCCCAGCATTTT.

This chain uses TRBV18 with TRBJ1-6; TRBD1 matches 9 bases. The CDR3 contains 16 residues. V lost 5 bases and J lost 8; bases outside the gene matches: 10. In germline, CDR1 is KGHSH, CDR2 LQKENI. The CDR3 region has the DNA TGTGCCAGCTCAAGAGGATACAGGGGGCCGGATTCACCCCTCCACTTT. It yields the protein CASSRGYRGPDSPLHF.

The V and J genes are TRBV6-5 and TRBJ1-2; 9 bases agree with TRBD1. The CDR3 is 15 amino acids. V lost 6 bases to trimming and J lost 4 bases; unmatched junction nucleotides: 9. Germline CDR1 reads MNHEY; CDR2 reads SVGAGI. CDR3 loop: CASSTRTGDPYGYTF. The CDR3 DNA reads TGTGCCAGCAGCACCAGGACAGGGGATCCCTATGGCTACACCTTC.

This sequence joins TRBV29-1 and TRBJ1-2; 8 bases are shared with TRBD1. The germline gives CDR1 SQVTM, CDR2 ANQGSEA. This CDR3 region has 14 residues. J gave up 0 bases and V 4 bases, and 4 bases lay outside the gene matches. The CDR3 sequence is CSVVGQDSNYGYTF. The CDR3 coding sequence is TGCAGCGTTGTGGGACAGGATTCTAACTATGGCTACACCTTC.

This clone appeared once. This chain joins TRBV19 and TRBJ1-4, with D uncertain. V lost 1 base and J lost 3, with 15 bases in between. The germline gives CDR1 LNHDA, CDR2 SQIVND (reference sequence). CDR3 length: 17 amino acids. The chain's CDR3 is CASSIGGIMSANEKLFF. The CDR3 DNA is TGTGCCAGTAGTATAGGCGGGATTATGTCGGCTAATGAAAAACTGTTTTTT.

The chain joins TRBV5-4 to TRBJ2-1; 8 positions match TRBD2. This CDR3 has 15 amino acids. CDR1 and CDR2 (germline): SGHNT, YYREEE (reference sequence). V gave up 5 bases and J gave up 1 base; unmatched junction bases: 5. This CDR3 is CASRQQRGSYNEQFF. The CDR3 nucleotides are TGTGCCAGCAGACAACAGCGGGGGTCCTACAATGAGCAGTTCTTC.

This CDR3 reads CASSSGTGRANTEAFF. CDR3 nucleotide sequence: TGTGCCAGCAGTTCCGGGACAGGGAGGGCGAACACTGAAGCTTTCTTT. The chain joins TRBV5-6 to TRBJ1-1; 9 positions match TRBD1. Germline V CDR1 and CDR2: SGHDT, YYEEEE. The CDR3 has 16 amino acids. V lost 5 bases and J lost 1; bases outside the gene matches: 9. The entire variable domain, with the rest obtained from reference TRBV5-6 and TRBJ1-1, is as follows: DAGVTQSPTHLIKTRGQQVTLRCSPKSGHDTVSWYQQALGQGPQFIFQYYEEEERQRGNFPDRFSGHQFPNYSSELNVNALLLGDSALYLCASSSGTGRANTEAFFGQGTRLTVV.

The chain uses TRBV7-9 and TRBJ2-3, with 7 bases that match TRBD2. V shed 2 bases and J 13 bases; nucleotides not matched to a gene: 6. The CDR3 sequence is 12 residues long. From germline, CDR1 is SEHNR and CDR2 FQNEAQ (reference sequence). CDR3 region: CASSLYAGEKYF. CDR3 sequence (DNA): TGTGCCAGCAGCTTATACGCGGGGGAAAAGTATTTT.

J is TRBJ2-2 and V is TRBV9; D possibly corresponds to TRBD2 (7 bases). Germline loops: CDR1 SGDLS, CDR2 YYNGEE. The CDR3 has 19 amino acids. Deletions cut 4 bases from V and 4 bases from J, with 26 bases between. Written as DNA, the CDR3 is TGTGCCAGCAGCCGTGGCCGAGGGTCGGGGGGCATAAGCACCGGGGAGCTGTTTTTT. Translation: CASSRGRGSGGISTGELFF.

V usage is TRBV5-4 and J usage is TRBJ2-7, with TRBD2 as a possible D gene (7 bases). Germline CDR1 and CDR2: SGHNT and YYREEE (reference sequence). V lost 1 base and J 6 bases, leaving 20 bases between the germline ends. CDR3 size: 16 residues. CDR3 coding DNA: TGTGCCAGCAGCTTGCGGAGGATACGGGGGGCCTCCGAGCAGTACTTC. It translates to CASSLRRIRGASEQYF. The full variable domain, its missing parts supplied by reference TRBV5-4 and TRBJ2-7, is ETGVTQSPTHLIKTRGQQVTLRCSSQSGHNTVSWYQQALGQGPQFIFQYYREEENGRGNFPPRFSGLQFPNYSSELNVNALELDDSALYLCASSLRRIRGASEQYFGPGTRLTVT.

In its sample, this clone was seen a few times. The V gene is TRBV19, the J gene TRBJ2-2; D call uncertain. CDR1 is LNHDA and CDR2 is SQIVND in the germline V gene (reference sequence). The CDR3 extends over 14 amino acids. Trimming took 0 bases from V and 7 from J, leaving 9 bases between them. The CDR3 loop is CASSIDPGFGELFF. The CDR3 DNA is TGTGCCAGTAGTATAGATCCGGGTTTCGGGGAGCTGTTTTTT.

This clone is a singleton in its sample. The chain carries TRBV12-5 and TRBJ2-3, with a tentative D call TRBD1 (5 bases). Trimming shortened V by 6 bases and J by 3 bases, and 13 bases separated the two germline ends. CDR3 length: 14 amino acids. CDR1 LGHNT and CDR2 FRNRAP come from the germline V gene. CDR3 residues: CASGQGVFTDTQYF. CDR3 DNA sequence: TGTGCTAGTGGCCAGGGTGTTTTTACAGATACGCAGTATTTT. The full variable domain, its missing parts supplied by reference TRBV12-5 and TRBJ2-3, is DARVTQTPRHKVTEMGQEVTMRCQPILGHNTVFWYRQTMMQGLELLAYFRNRAPLDDSGMPKDRFSAEMPDATLATLKIQPSEPRDSAVYFCASGQGVFTDTQYFGPGTRLTVL.

V usage is TRBV18 and J usage is TRBJ2-1; D is perhaps TRBD2 (5 bases). The CDR3 runs 13 residues. Germline V CDR1 and CDR2: KGHSH, LQKENI. Trimming cost V 3 bases and J 2 bases, with 5 bases left between them. The CDR3 nucleotides read TGTGCCAGCTCACCCGGGACCTACAATGAGCAGTTCTTC. Its protein is CASSPGTYNEQFF.

The V call is TRBV5-8, the J call TRBJ2-2, with TRBD2 identical over 8 bases. The CDR3 spans 18 residues. The germline gives CDR1 SGHTS, CDR2 YDEGEE. After removal of 2 bases from V and 2 bases from J, the junction contained 11 bases not matched to a gene. The CDR3 loop is CASSFLSRLATNTGELFF. The CDR3 DNA is TGTGCCAGCAGCTTCCTGTCCCGACTAGCGACTAACACCGGGGAGCTGTTTTTT.

The chain has TRBV15 and TRBJ1-6, with D unresolved. Trimming cost V 5 bases and J 7 bases, with 6 bases left between them. This CDR3 comprises 12 residues. The V gene's germline CDR1 is LNHNV and CDR2 YYDKDF (reference sequence). The CDR3 here is CATSPINSPLHF. For the CDR3, the DNA is TGTGCCACCAGCCCTATAAATTCACCCCTCCACTTT.

This clone was seen only once. The J gene is TRBJ1-1, the V gene TRBV19; weak D call: TRBD1 (6 bases). This CDR3 has 15 residues. The germline gives CDR1 LNHDA, CDR2 SQIVND (reference sequence). The V end lost 6 bases, the J end lost 4 bases, and 18 bases lay between the germline ends. The CDR3 here is CASREWGQGRTEAFF. The CDR3 nucleotides are TGTGCCAGTAGGGAGTGGGGGCAGGGACGCACTGAAGCTTTCTTT.

CDR3 sequence (DNA): TGTGCCAGCAGTTTTGGGACAGGGGACGGTGGCTACACCTTC. Translation: CASSFGTGDGGYTF. J is TRBJ1-2 and V is TRBV28; TRBD1 aligns across 10 bases. The germline gives CDR1 MDHEN, CDR2 SYDVKM. V was pared by 3 bases and J by 7 bases, with 5 bases of the junction left unmatched. CDR3 size: 14 residues.

The chain couples TRBV24-1 to TRBJ2-5; tentatively, D is TRBD1 (6 bases). The CDR3 is made up of 15 amino acids. CDR1 KGHDR and CDR2 SFDVKD come from the germline V gene. The V and J ends lost 4 bases and 5 bases respectively, with 16 bases between them. The CDR3 region has the DNA TGTGCCACCAGTGACCCTCAGGGGCCGGGGGAGACCCAGTACTTC. Translated: CATSDPQGPGETQYF.

This chain uses TRBV19 with TRBJ2-2, with D perhaps matching TRBD2 (6 bases). Trimming shortened V by 2 bases and J by 4 bases, and 11 bases separated the two germline ends. The CDR3 is made up of 15 amino acids. CDR1 LNHDA and CDR2 SQIVND come from the germline V gene (reference sequence). The CDR3 region has the DNA TGTGCCAGTAGTATAAGAGCGACTAGCACCGGGGAGCTGTTTTTT. It is translated as CASSIRATSTGELFF.

The table lists this clone with a count of one. The CDR3 spells CASSEAGLLNQPQHF. The CDR3 nucleotides read TGTGCCAGCAGTGAAGCGGGGCTACTTAATCAGCCCCAGCATTTT. The rearrangement links TRBV2 to TRBJ1-5; TRBD1 is a possible D gene (5 bases). The germline V gene encodes CDR1 SNHLY and CDR2 FYNNEI. The V end lost 0 bases, the J end lost 4 bases, and 10 bases lay between the germline ends. The CDR3 extends over 15 amino acids. Supplemented by reference TRBV2 and TRBJ1-5, the full variable domain reads EPEVTQTPSHQVTQMGQEVILRCVPISNHLYFYWYRQILGQKVEFLVSFYNNEISEKSEIFDDQFSVERPDGSNFTLKIRSTKLEDSAMYFCASSEAGLLNQPQHFGDGTRLSIL.

This sequence joins TRBV28 and TRBJ1-3, with D possibly being TRBD1 (6 bases). The V and J ends lost 1 base and 0 bases respectively, with 13 bases between them. CDR1 and CDR2 from the germline V gene are MDHEN and SYDVKM. This CDR3 contains 17 residues. The CDR3 DNA reads TGTGCCAGCAGTTTATTAGGGACACGCTCCTCTGGAAACACCATATATTTT. This sequence encodes CASSLLGTRSSGNTIYF.

This chain connects TRBV19 to TRBJ1-5; D is uncertain. The CDR3 extends over 14 amino acids. V gave up 3 bases and J gave up 5 bases, with 11 bases separating them. Germline assignment: CDR1 LNHDA and CDR2 SQIVND (reference sequence). The CDR3 loop reads CASSISGFDQPQHF. In DNA form, the CDR3 reads TGTGCCAGTAGTATTTCGGGGTTTGATCAGCCCCAGCATTTT. Full variable domain (remainder filled in from reference TRBV19 and TRBJ1-5): DGGITQSPKYLFRKEGQNVTLSCEQNLNHDAMYWYRQDPGQGLRLIYYSQIVNDFQKGDIAEGYSVSREKKESFPLTVTSAQKNPTAFYLCASSISGFDQPQHFGDGTRLSIL.

As to this clone: This same CDR3 is encoded by further DNA sequences in the sample. The V and J genes are TRBV29-1 and TRBJ1-2; possible D gene TRBD1, 5 bases. The V end was cut by 2 bases, the J end by 4 bases, with 5 bases between. The CDR3 is 11 amino acids. Germline CDR1 and CDR2: SQVTM and ANQGSEA. The CDR3 DNA follows: TGCAGCGTTGAAAGGGGCTATGGCTACACCTTC. This translates into CSVERGYGYTF.

The chain carries TRBV9 and TRBJ2-7; possibly TRBD1 for D (6 bases). CDR3 length equals 15 residues. CDR1 is SGDLS and CDR2 is YYNGEE in the germline V gene. The ends were cut back, 2 bases at V and 2 bases at J, with 14 bases in the middle. DNA for the CDR3: TGTGCCAGCAGCGTTTCGGACAGATTCACCTACGAGCAGTACTTC. Its protein is CASSVSDRFTYEQYF.